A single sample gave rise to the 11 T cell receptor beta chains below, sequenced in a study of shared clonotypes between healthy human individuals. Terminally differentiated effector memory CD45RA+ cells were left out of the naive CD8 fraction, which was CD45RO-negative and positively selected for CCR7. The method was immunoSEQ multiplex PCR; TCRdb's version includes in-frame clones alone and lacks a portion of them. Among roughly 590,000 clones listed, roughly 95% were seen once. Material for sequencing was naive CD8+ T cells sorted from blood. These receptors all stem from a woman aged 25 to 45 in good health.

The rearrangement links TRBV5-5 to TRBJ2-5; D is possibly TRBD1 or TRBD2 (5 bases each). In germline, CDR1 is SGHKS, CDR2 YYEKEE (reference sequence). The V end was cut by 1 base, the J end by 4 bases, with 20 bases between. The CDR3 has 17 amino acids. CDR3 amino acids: CASSLWDPLGAGETQYF. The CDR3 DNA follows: TGTGCCAGCAGCTTGTGGGACCCACTTGGGGCCGGAGAGACCCAGTACTTC.

CDR3 coding DNA: TGTGCCAGCAGTTTCAGGGACGGTCTCTATGGCTACACCTTC. Encoded protein: CASSFRDGLYGYTF. The chain recombines TRBV27 with TRBJ1-2, with D perhaps matching TRBD1 (5 bases). Trimming removed 3 bases from V and 4 bases from J, with 12 bases in between. Looked up from germline, CDR1 is MNHEY and CDR2 is SMNVEV (reference sequence). The CDR3 contains 14 residues.

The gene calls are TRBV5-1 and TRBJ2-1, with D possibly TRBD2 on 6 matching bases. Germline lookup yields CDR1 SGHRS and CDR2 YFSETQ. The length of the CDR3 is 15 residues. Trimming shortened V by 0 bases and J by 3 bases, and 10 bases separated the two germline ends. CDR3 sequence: CASSLEQGGYNEQFF. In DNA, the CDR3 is TGCGCCAGCAGCTTGGAGCAGGGAGGCTACAATGAGCAGTTCTTC.

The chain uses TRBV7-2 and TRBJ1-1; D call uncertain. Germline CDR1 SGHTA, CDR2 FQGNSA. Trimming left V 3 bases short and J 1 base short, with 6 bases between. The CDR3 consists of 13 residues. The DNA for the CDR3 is TGTGCCAGCAGCTTGATTGAGAACACTGAAGCTTTCTTT. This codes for CASSLIENTEAFF.

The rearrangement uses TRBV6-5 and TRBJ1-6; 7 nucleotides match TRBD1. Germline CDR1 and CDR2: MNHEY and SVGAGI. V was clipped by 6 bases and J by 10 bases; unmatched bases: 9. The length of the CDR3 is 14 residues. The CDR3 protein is CASRTTGESSPLHF. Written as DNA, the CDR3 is TGTGCCAGCAGGACAACAGGGGAGTCGTCACCCCTCCACTTT.

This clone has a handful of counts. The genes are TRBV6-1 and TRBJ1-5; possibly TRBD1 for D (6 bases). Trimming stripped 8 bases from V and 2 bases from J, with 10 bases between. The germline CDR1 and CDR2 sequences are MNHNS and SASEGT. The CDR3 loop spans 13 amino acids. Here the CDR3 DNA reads TGTGCCAGCTGGGACACTGGCAATCAGCCCCAGCATTTT. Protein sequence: CASWDTGNQPQHF.

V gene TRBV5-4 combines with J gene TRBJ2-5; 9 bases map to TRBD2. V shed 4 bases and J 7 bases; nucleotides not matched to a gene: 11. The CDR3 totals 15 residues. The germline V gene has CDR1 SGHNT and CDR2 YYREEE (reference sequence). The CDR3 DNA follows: TGTGCCAGCAGCCTCCGACTAGCGGATAGGAGGACCCAGTACTTC. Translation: CASSLRLADRRTQYF.

The CDR3 DNA sequence: TGTGCCAGCAGCCTAACCCCGGGACTAGCGGGACAAGAGACCCAGTACTTC. It specifies CASSLTPGLAGQETQYF. The rearrangement joins TRBV7-6 to TRBJ2-5; 13 positions agree with TRBD2. The germline V gene encodes CDR1 SGHVS and CDR2 FNYEAQ. CDR3 size: 17 residues. V gave up 5 bases and J gave up 2 bases; unmatched junction bases: 8.

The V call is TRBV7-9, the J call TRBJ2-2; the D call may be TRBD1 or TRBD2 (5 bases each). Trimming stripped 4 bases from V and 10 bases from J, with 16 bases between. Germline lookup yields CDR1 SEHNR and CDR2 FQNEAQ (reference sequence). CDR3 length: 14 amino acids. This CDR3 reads CASSSGTRSMELFF. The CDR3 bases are TGTGCCAGCAGCTCCGGGACCCGATCGATGGAGCTGTTTTTT.

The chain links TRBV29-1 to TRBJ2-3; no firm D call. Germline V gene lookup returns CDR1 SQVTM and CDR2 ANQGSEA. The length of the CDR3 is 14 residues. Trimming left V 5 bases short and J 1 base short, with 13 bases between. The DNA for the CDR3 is TGCAGCGTTATCCCCGGCGGTGGCACAGATACGCAGTATTTT. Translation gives CSVIPGGGTDTQYF.

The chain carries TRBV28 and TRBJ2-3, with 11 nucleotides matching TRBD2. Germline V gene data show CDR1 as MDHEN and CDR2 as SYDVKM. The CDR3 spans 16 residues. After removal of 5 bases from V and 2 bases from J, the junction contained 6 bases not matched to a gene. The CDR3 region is CASSLGTSGPTDTQYF. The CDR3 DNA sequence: TGTGCCAGCAGTCTAGGGACTAGCGGACCCACAGATACGCAGTATTTT.